This T cell receptor beta chain was sequenced in a study of blood T cell repertoires in COVID-19. Study-wide background: Italy, Spain and the United States were the sources of the convalescent and acute COVID-19 samples.

The protocol was immunoSEQ multiplex PCR, while the TCRdb copy is restricted to in-frame clones and leaves out a portion. The sample consists of roughly 120,000 clones, 75% to 90% of them appearing once. This clone has more than one count but fewer than ten. The CDR3 length is 15 residues. The germline V gene has CDR1 SGHRS and CDR2 YFSETQ. V lost 0 bases and J lost 4; bases outside the gene matches: 7. V usage is TRBV5-1 and J usage is TRBJ2-7; TRBD1 matches 7 bases. Sequencing was carried out using peripheral blood. The sequence came from a man between 65 and 85 years old with acute or convalescent COVID-19. The CDR3 sequence is CASSLGDRVAYEQYF. The CDR3 DNA sequence: TGCGCCAGCAGCTTGGGAGACAGGGTGGCGTACGAGCAGTACTTC.